This TCR beta chain was sequenced during a study of blood T cell repertoires in COVID-19. The CDR3 consists of 15 residues. Germline V gene sequence: CDR1 MNHEY, CDR2 SMNVEV (reference sequence). V shed 8 bases and J shed 3 bases, with 20 bases lying between them. This clone was seen once. Clones were read by immunoSEQ multiplex PCR, and TCRdb kept only the in-frame ones, dropping some. Among around 250,000 clones listed, roughly 86% were seen once. This clonotype originated in a man between 18 and 29 years old with active or convalescent COVID-19. The material sequenced was peripheral blood. The chain carries TRBV27 and TRBJ2-7; perhaps TRBD2 as D (6 bases). The CDR3 loop reads CASSPRDFHVYEQYF. The CDR3 DNA sequence: TGTGCCAGCTCCCCGCGGGACTTCCATGTCTACGAGCAGTACTTC.